The TCR beta chain described here comes from a study of shared clonotypes between healthy human individuals. The CDR3 loop spans 13 amino acids. V was clipped by 2 bases and J by 3 bases, with 7 bases between them. Germline V lookup: CDR1 MNHEY, CDR2 SVGAGI. Libraries were prepared by immunoSEQ multiplex PCR; TCRdb keeps only in-frame clonotypes and omits some of them. The sample includes hundreds of thousands of clones, roughly three quarters of them seen just once. The receptor comes from a woman aged 40 to 49 in good health. Some clones in this sample may be carry-over from other donors' samples. Sequenced input: PBMCs. The chain has TRBV6-5 and TRBJ1-1, with D unclear. CDR3: CASSYGFDTEAFF. The CDR3 DNA sequence: TGTGCCAGCAGTTACGGCTTCGACACTGAAGCTTTCTTT.